The 21 T cell receptor beta chains below were found in one sample sequenced in a study of T cell repertoires in cytomegalovirus infection (dated by TCRdb to about 2019). The treatment or condition label corresponds to: in vitro stimulation with specific CMV peptide epitopes to enrich CMV-specific T cells. For sequencing, an Illumina HiSeq 1500 was employed. TCRdb trimmed the raw reads at Q25, called clones with MiXCR and kept productive beta chains. Each entry merges the rows of one CDR3 protein and shows their most common DNA and genes. This sample gives about a million distinct CDR3 sequences in total; less than 35% of them show up just once. In total, the top ten clones hold more than 13% of the sample. These receptors are not linked to any known antigen. The specimen comprised cultured CD8+ T cells from PBMCs, sampled from culture after CMV antigen stimulation. The receptors here all came from a human donor in good health (CMV status not recorded). Some clones in this sample may be carry-over from other donors' samples.

About this clonotype itself: Its ends do not fully match the called genes, so a read error is possible. This chain links TRBV7-3 with TRBJ2-5, with D perhaps matching TRBD1 (5 bases). This CDR3 comprises 14 residues. Germline V CDR1 and CDR2: SGHTA, FQGTGA. DNA of the CDR3: TGTACCAGCAGCCAGAGGCAGGGTGGAGAGACCCAGTACTTC. Its protein is CTSSQRQGGETQYF.

At least ten counts were recorded for this clonotype. A read error may produce the germline difference seen at one junction end. This chain connects TRBV7-7 to TRBJ2-5, with 7 bases aligning to TRBD2. This CDR3 spans 14 amino acids. Germline CDR1 reads SSHAT; CDR2 reads FNYEAQ (reference sequence). CDR3 nucleotides: TGTGCTAGCAGCCCGGGGGGAAACCAAGAGACCCAGTACTTC. Translation gives CASSPGGNQETQYF.

This clonotype turned up a few times. This rearrangement joins TRBV9 to TRBJ1-6; 10 nucleotides agree with TRBD1. The germline V gene encodes CDR1 SGDLS and CDR2 YYNGEE. The CDR3 spans 16 residues. J gave up 5 bases and V 0 bases, and 2 bases lay outside the gene matches. CDR3 DNA sequence: TGTGCCAGCAGCGTAGACGGGACAGGGGATAATTCACCCCTCCACTTT. The encoded protein is CASSVDGTGDNSPLHF.

The table lists this clonotype with a few counts. This chain links TRBV28 with TRBJ1-5; the D gene is possibly TRBD1 (5 bases). Germline V gene sequence: CDR1 MDHEN, CDR2 SYDVKM. This CDR3 is 14 amino acids long. V was trimmed by 6 bases and J by 5 bases, leaving 14 bases between them. The CDR3, as DNA: TGTGCCAGCAGGGGGCTTAGGTTGTATCAGCCCCAGCATTTT. Residues: CASRGLRLYQPQHF.

For this clonotype: A much larger clonotype is one base distant, so this may be a read error. Since no conserved phenylalanine or tryptophan closes the CDR3, a read error is the likely cause. This chain connects TRBV28 to TRBJ2-3; tentatively, D is TRBD2 (6 bases). V was cut by 3 bases and J by 6 bases, with 7 bases left in between. Per germline, CDR1 MDHEN and CDR2 SYDVKM. The CDR3 consists of 12 residues. The CDR3 sequence is CASSFGRDTQYL. In DNA, the CDR3 is TGTGCCAGCAGTTTTGGGAGGGATACGCAGTATCTT.

This clonotype was seen more than once but under ten times. The chain carries TRBV12-3 or TRBV12-4 and TRBJ1-1; no clear D gene. The CDR3 has 12 amino acids. V dropped 1 base and J dropped 5 bases, with 5 bases sitting between them. The chain's CDR3 is CASSLVETEAFF. The CDR3, as DNA: TGTGCCAGCAGTTTAGTCGAAACTGAAGCTTTCTTT.

DNA for the CDR3: TGCAGTGCTATCAGTGGCGGGGAGCTGTTTTTT. This gives the protein CSAISGGELFF. The chain combines TRBV20-1 with TRBJ2-2; D is unresolved. This CDR3 is built from 11 residues. Germline CDR1 and CDR2: DFQATT and SNEGSKA (reference sequence). The V and J ends lost 4 bases and 7 bases respectively, with 7 bases between them.

This clonotype was found a few times. The chain carries TRBV6-2 or TRBV6-3 and TRBJ1-1; 7 bases are a match to TRBD1. V shed 8 bases and J 1 base; nucleotides not matched to a gene: 19. Germline loops: CDR1 MNHEY, CDR2 SVGEGT. The CDR3 contains 18 residues. This CDR3 reads CASDTYMRTGDSNTEAFF. The CDR3 DNA reads as TGTGCCAGCGATACCTACATGAGGACAGGTGATTCGAACACTGAAGCTTTCTTT.

This clonotype came up many times. The chain combines TRBV7-6 with TRBJ2-3, with 8 bases fitting TRBD1. CDR3 size: 16 residues. CDR1 is SGHVS, CDR2 FNYEAQ, per germline. V lost 5 bases, J lost 0 bases, and 7 bases stayed unmatched. The CDR3 loop reads CASSPGTGTSTDTQYF. In DNA form, the CDR3 reads TGTGCCAGCAGCCCGGGGACAGGCACTAGCACAGATACGCAGTATTTT.

V usage is TRBV19 and J usage is TRBJ1-2; D is undetermined. CDR1 is LNHDA and CDR2 is SQIVND in the germline V gene (reference sequence). The CDR3 is 13 amino acids. Trimming pared 1 base from V and 4 bases from J, leaving 7 bases between. For the CDR3, the DNA is TGTGCCAGTAGTATAGGGCAGATCTATGGCTACACCTTC. Its protein product is CASSIGQIYGYTF.

In its sample, this clonotype was seen a few times. CDR3 in amino acids: CASSLTGPAGETQYF. CDR3 nucleotide sequence: TGTGCCAGCAGCCTGACAGGACCAGCAGGGGAGACCCAGTACTTC. The J gene is TRBJ2-5, the V gene TRBV28; D may be TRBD1 (6 bases). The CDR3 spans 15 residues. Germline V lookup: CDR1 MDHEN, CDR2 SYDVKM. Trimming pared 6 bases from V and 5 bases from J, leaving 19 bases between.

This clonotype has only a few counts. The chain links TRBV6-2 or TRBV6-3 to TRBJ2-3; no definite D call. Germline assignment: CDR1 MNHEY and CDR2 SVGEGT. Deletions cut 4 bases from V and 2 bases from J, with 7 bases between. The CDR3 consists of 13 residues. CDR3 sequence reads: CASSSMVTDTQYF. CDR3 bases: TGTGCCAGCAGTTCCATGGTCACAGATACGCAGTATTTT.

Concerning this clonotype: As the CDR3 is not closed by the conserved phenylalanine or tryptophan, this likely results from a read error. The chain joins TRBV7-9 to TRBJ2-2; D call uncertain. The CDR3 loop spans 18 amino acids. Germline V lookup: CDR1 SEHNR, CDR2 FQNEAQ (reference sequence). V lost 5 bases and J 7 bases, leaving 26 bases between the germline ends. For the CDR3, the DNA is TGTGCCAGCAGCACCGCTTTGGCAGACTGGACCTACGGCGGGGAGCTGTTTCTT. This encodes CASSTALADWTYGGELFL.

This clonotype has more than one count but fewer than ten. The rearrangement uses TRBV6-2 or TRBV6-3 and TRBJ2-7; tentatively, D is TRBD1 (5 bases). The CDR3 totals 15 residues. The germline V gene has CDR1 MNHEY and CDR2 SVGEGT. V was trimmed by 2 bases and J by 7 bases, leaving 18 bases between them. The CDR3 nucleotides are TGTGCCAGCAGTTACGGAGAGGACAAAACGTGGGAGCAGTACGTC. It translates to CASSYGEDKTWEQYV.

This clonotype has a handful of counts. The chain recombines TRBV29-1 with TRBJ2-3; D is possibly TRBD2 (7 bases). Germline CDR1 SQVTM, CDR2 ANQGSEA. V lost 6 bases to trimming and J lost 0 bases, with 10 bases between them. The CDR3 covers 13 residues. CDR3 nucleotide sequence: TGCAGCGTGAGGGGGGGGAGCACAGATACGCAGTATTTT. Encoded protein: CSVRGGSTDTQYF.

The genes are TRBV20-1 and TRBJ1-1; 8 bases line up with TRBD1. V was clipped by 2 bases and J by 5 bases; unmatched bases: 4. This CDR3 has 13 amino acids. Germline V gene lookup returns CDR1 DFQATT and CDR2 SNEGSKA (reference sequence). CDR3 sequence (DNA): TGCAGTGCTAGAACAGGGGGAAGGACTGAAGCTTTCTTT. This sequence encodes CSARTGGRTEAFF.

This chain connects TRBV2 to TRBJ1-1, with 9 bases matching TRBD1. The junction had 6 bases not matched to a gene; V was cut back by 6 bases and J by 1 base. The CDR3 has 15 amino acids. Germline V gene data show CDR1 as SNHLY and CDR2 as FYNNEI. DNA of the CDR3: TGTGCCAGCAGCCTCGGACAGGGGTGGAACACTGAAGCTTTCTTT. Its translation: CASSLGQGWNTEAFF. Full variable domain (rest looked up from reference TRBV2 and TRBJ1-1): EPEVTQTPSHQVTQMGQEVILRCVPISNHLYFYWYRQILGQKVEFLVSFYNNEISEKSEIFDDQFSVERPDGSNFTLKIRSTKLEDSAMYFCASSLGQGWNTEAFFGQGTRLTVV.

This clonotype has a handful of counts. The genes are TRBV12-3 or TRBV12-4 and TRBJ1-4; tentative D call: TRBD1 (6 bases). There are 14 residues in the CDR3. Trimming took 6 bases from V and 8 from J, leaving 16 bases between them. The CDR3 DNA follows: TGTGCCAGCAGAGTCGGACAGTTTAACGAAAAACTGTTTTTT. The encoded protein is CASRVGQFNEKLFF.

The V and J genes are TRBV2 and TRBJ2-7; no definite D call. The germline V gene encodes CDR1 SNHLY and CDR2 FYNNEI. The CDR3 runs to 13 residues. Trimming shortened V by 2 bases and J by 4 bases, and 9 bases separated the two germline ends. The CDR3 coding sequence is TGTGCCAGCAGTGAAAAGGGCTATTACGAGCAGTACGTC. It codes for CASSEKGYYEQYV.

This clonotype was counted between two and nine times. The CDR3 here is CASSQVWGIQGANTEAFF. For the CDR3, the DNA is TGCGCCAGCAGCCAAGTCTGGGGGATCCAGGGGGCCAACACTGAAGCTTTCTTT. The genes are TRBV4-1 and TRBJ1-1, with TRBD1 matching over 8 bases. The CDR3 is made up of 18 amino acids. With V trimmed by 1 base and J by 2 bases, 12 bases remained unmatched. The germline V gene has CDR1 MGHRA and CDR2 YSYEKL.

V is TRBV9 and J is TRBJ2-1; 8 bases match TRBD2. The germline gives CDR1 SGDLS, CDR2 YYNGEE. This CDR3 has 18 residues. With V trimmed by 0 bases and J by 7 bases, 15 bases remained unmatched. CDR3 residues: CASSVVVYSGGRGNEQFF. In DNA, the CDR3 is TGTGCCAGCAGCGTAGTTGTTTATTCGGGGGGGCGAGGGAATGAGCAGTTCTTC.